Detailed here is one T cell receptor (beta chain). What it binds is unknown. The data stem from a study of graft-versus-host responses after intestinal transplantation. Overall study: Recipients obtained multivisceral, liver-intestinal, or isolated intestinal transplants. Among the recipients, all got anti-thymocyte globulin induction and then tacrolimus and steroids for about three years.

Regarding the study as a whole: Recipient marrow held GvH clones, some first seen in ileum or blood. Declining HvG levels early post-transplant were linked to peak circulating GvH clone levels.

The table came from immunoSEQ multiplex PCR; TCRdb's copy has only in-frame clones and leaves some out. The data contain about 97,000 clones, around 90% of them singletons. Germline-derived CDR1 and CDR2 are SGHTA and FQGTGA. The CDR3 has 16 residues. V dropped 1 base and J dropped 2 bases, with 14 bases sitting between them. The chain links TRBV7-3 to TRBJ1-2; no clear D gene. This specimen was PBMCs, taken approximately 470 days after intestinal transplant. This sequence originates from a human patient who received an intestinal transplant, so some T cells may come from the graft donor. The CDR3 DNA follows: TGTGCCAGCAGCTTAAAAGTAGGGCAGGAGAACTATGGCTACACCTTC. Residues: CASSLKVGQENYGYTF.